These T cell receptor beta chains were read from a single sample in a study of shared clonotypes between healthy human individuals. Assay used: immunoSEQ multiplex PCR; TCRdb lists only in-frame clones, some missing. This repertoire shows approximately 2.3 million clones, 93% found once; its top ten account for under 0.45%. Sequenced material: naive CD4+ T cells from PBMCs. These receptors all come from a man between 18 and 35 years old in good health. Some clones in this sample may be carry-over from other donors' samples. Both conserved end residues are part of each CDR3. The D gene is left open where the match is weak. Rows give clone size only sometimes, using once, few, many, or a class for an expanded clone.

size: .; D: TRBD1; J: TRBJ1-2; V: TRBV27; DNA: TGTGCCAGCAGTGTATACAGGGGGCCAATTGGCTATGGCTACACCTTC; CDR3: CASSVYRGPIGYGYTF
size: .; D: .; J: TRBJ2-7; V: TRBV7-2; DNA: TGTGCCAGCAGCTTAGGAACTATAGCCTACGAGCAGTACTTC; CDR3: CASSLGTIAYEQYF
size: once; D: TRBD2; J: TRBJ2-1; V: TRBV19; DNA: TGTGCCAGTAAGGGGGGGCCGACTAGCGGGAGTATAAGTGAGCAGTTCTTC; CDR3: CASKGGPTSGSISEQFF
size: .; D: .; J: TRBJ2-1; V: TRBV7-9; DNA: TGTGCCAGCAGCCCTACCTGGGCCAGCGGAGCCTACAATGAGCAGTTCTTC; CDR3: CASSPTWASGAYNEQFF
size: once; D: .; J: TRBJ1-1; V: TRBV12-5; DNA: TGTGCTAGTGCCCCACAGGGTATGAACACTGAAGCTTTCTTT; CDR3: CASAPQGMNTEAFF
size: .; D: TRBD1; J: TRBJ2-1; V: TRBV5-4; DNA: TGTGCCAGCAGATCCGGGACAGGGTTGTTCAATGAGCAGTTCTTC; CDR3: CASRSGTGLFNEQFF
size: .; D: .; J: TRBJ2-1; V: TRBV4-1; DNA: TGCGCCAGCAGCCAAGGGTCGGGGGGCACTTACAATGAGCAGTTCTTC; CDR3: CASSQGSGGTYNEQFF
size: .; D: .; J: TRBJ1-5; V: TRBV21-1; DNA: TGTGCCAGCAGCAAAGACCACCGAACTAGGGCAGAGGGGAATCAGCCCCAGCATTTT; CDR3: CASSKDHRTRAEGNQPQHF
size: .; D: TRBD2; J: TRBJ2-7; V: TRBV5-4; DNA: TGTGCCAGCAGCTTGGAGGGAGGGCGTGGGGTTCGGGACGAGCAGTACTTC; CDR3: CASSLEGGRGVRDEQYF
size: .; D: .; J: TRBJ1-5; V: TRBV5-1; DNA: TGCGCCAGCAGCTTGGGGGAGTATCAGCCCCAGCATTTT; CDR3: CASSLGEYQPQHF
size: .; D: .; J: TRBJ1-2; V: TRBV6-5; DNA: TGTGCCAGCAGTTATCGGGATCGTTACTATGGCTACACCTTC; CDR3: CASSYRDRYYGYTF
size: .; D: TRBD1; J: TRBJ2-3; V: TRBV5-1; DNA: TGCGCCAGCAGCTTGGTCCCTCTGTTCCCGCGAGGGACAGAGAGCACAGATACGCAGTATTTT; CDR3: CASSLVPLFPRGTESTDTQYF
size: .; D: TRBD1; J: TRBJ1-2; V: TRBV7-8; DNA: TGTGCCAGCAGCTTGCTACAGGGGGGTCGTGGCTACACCTTC; CDR3: CASSLLQGGRGYTF
size: .; D: .; J: TRBJ2-3; V: TRBV5-1; DNA: TGCGCCAGCAGCTTGGGGGCGGACTCCCTGACGGATACGCAGTATTTT; CDR3: CASSLGADSLTDTQYF
size: .; D: TRBD1; J: TRBJ2-7; V: TRBV6-5; DNA: TGTGCCAGCAGTCCGGACAGGGAGCGGAGCTACGAGCAGTACTTC; CDR3: CASSPDRERSYEQYF
size: .; D: .; J: TRBJ1-1; V: TRBV5-1; DNA: TGCGCCAGCAGCCTTTCGGGACAGAACACTGAAGCTTTCTTT; CDR3: CASSLSGQNTEAFF
size: .; D: .; J: TRBJ1-3; V: TRBV28; DNA: TGTGCCAGCAGTCAACCGGGGATAAGAGCTGGAAACACCATATATTTT; CDR3: CASSQPGIRAGNTIYF
size: .; D: .; J: TRBJ1-4; V: TRBV25-1; DNA: TGTGCCAGCAGTGGACAGCTCATTAATGAAAAACTGTTTTTT; CDR3: CASSGQLINEKLFF
size: .; D: .; J: TRBJ1-2; V: TRBV7-9; DNA: TGTGCCAGCAGCTTAGCGGACCGCGACTACACCTTC; CDR3: CASSLADRDYTF
size: .; D: TRBD2; J: TRBJ2-3; V: TRBV6-1; DNA: TGTGCCAGCAGTCAAGGAACTAGCGGGAGTTCGGGGACAGATACGCAGTATTTT; CDR3: CASSQGTSGSSGTDTQYF
size: .; D: TRBD2; J: TRBJ2-2; V: TRBV7-9; DNA: TGTGCCAGCAGCTCAGACGCGGGAGTAAGGACCGGGGAGCTGTTTTTT; CDR3: CASSSDAGVRTGELFF
size: .; D: TRBD1; J: TRBJ1-3; V: TRBV30; DNA: TGTGCCTGGAGTGCGGACAGGATTGTAGCCACCATATATTTT; CDR3: CAWSADRIVATIYF
size: .; D: TRBD1; J: TRBJ1-1; V: TRBV5-1; DNA: TGCGCCAGCAGCGAAAACAGGGGTACAGCTTTCTTT; CDR3: CASSENRGTAFF
size: .; D: .; J: TRBJ2-7; V: TRBV27; DNA: TGTGCCACCACGACCCTCCTAACCTGCGACGAGCAGTACTTC; CDR3: CATTTLLTCDEQYF
size: .; D: .; J: TRBJ2-6; V: TRBV6-1; DNA: TGTGCCAGCAGTGAAATTTTGAGGTATGCTGGGGCCAACGTCCTGACTTTC; CDR3: CASSEILRYAGANVLTF
size: .; D: .; J: TRBJ2-2; V: TRBV7-2; DNA: TGTGCCAGCAGCTTAGACACCGGGGAGCTGTTTTTT; CDR3: CASSLDTGELFF
size: .; D: TRBD1; J: TRBJ2-2; V: TRBV19; DNA: TGTGCCAGTAGTATTTTGGGACAGGGTAACACCGGGGAGCTGTTTTTT; CDR3: CASSILGQGNTGELFF
size: .; D: .; J: TRBJ2-4; V: TRBV28; DNA: TGTGCCAGCAGCCCCGAGGGAGCCAAAAACATTCAGTACTTC; CDR3: CASSPEGAKNIQYF
size: once; D: .; J: TRBJ1-2; V: TRBV7-8; DNA: TGTGCCAGCAGCTTAAGGCAGGGGACCGGCTACACCTTC; CDR3: CASSLRQGTGYTF
size: .; D: TRBD2; J: TRBJ2-7; V: TRBV7-2; DNA: TGTGCCAGCAGCCCCCAGCGGGAGCCCCCCGAGCAGTACTTC; CDR3: CASSPQREPPEQYF
size: .; D: .; J: TRBJ2-3; V: TRBV10-1; DNA: TGCGCCAGCAGTGACAACACCATAAGCACAGATACGCAGTATTTT; CDR3: CASSDNTISTDTQYF
size: .; D: .; J: TRBJ1-6; V: TRBV4-2; DNA: TGTGCCAGCAGCCCCACGGCCCGATTCAATTCACCCCTCCACTTT; CDR3: CASSPTARFNSPLHF
size: .; D: .; J: TRBJ2-5; V: TRBV28; DNA: TGTGCCAGCGTTGGGGCGCTGGGGACCCAGTACTTC; CDR3: CASVGALGTQYF
size: .; D: .; J: TRBJ2-4; V: TRBV9; DNA: TGTGCCAGCAGCGCGTCGGACCAAGGGATTCAGTACTTC; CDR3: CASSASDQGIQYF
size: once; D: TRBD2; J: TRBJ2-2; V: TRBV10-3; DNA: TGTGCCATCAGCGGGGGGGGCACCGGGGAGCTGTTTTTT; CDR3: CAISGGGTGELFF
size: .; D: TRBD2; J: TRBJ2-3; V: TRBV5-4; DNA: TGTGCCAGCACCAACGCCGGGAGGGGCCCAGATACGCAGTATTTT; CDR3: CASTNAGRGPDTQYF
size: .; D: .; J: TRBJ1-1; V: TRBV28; DNA: TGTGCCAGCACCCCCTTGGGTACTGAAGCTTTCTTT; CDR3: CASTPLGTEAFF
size: .; D: .; J: TRBJ2-2; V: TRBV27; DNA: TGTGCCAGCAGTTTAAGTTCCAGGGGCAATACCGGGGAGCTGTTTTTT; CDR3: CASSLSSRGNTGELFF
size: .; D: TRBD1; J: TRBJ1-1; V: TRBV5-1; DNA: TGCGCCAGCAGCTTGGGACAGGGGGGTGACACTGAAGCTTTCTTT; CDR3: CASSLGQGGDTEAFF
size: .; D: TRBD2; J: TRBJ2-3; V: TRBV29-1; DNA: TGCAGCGTATATACAGCGGGAGGGCCCACAGATACGCAGTATTTT; CDR3: CSVYTAGGPTDTQYF
size: once; D: .; J: TRBJ2-1; V: TRBV10-3; DNA: TGTGCCATCAGCTCGACGCGCGTCTCCGGCAATGAGCAGTTCTTC; CDR3: CAISSTRVSGNEQFF
size: .; D: .; J: TRBJ2-2; V: TRBV9; DNA: TGTGCCAGCAGCGCGCGTCTCGACTCCGGGGAGCTGTTTTTT; CDR3: CASSARLDSGELFF
size: .; D: .; J: TRBJ2-5; V: TRBV4-1; DNA: TGCGCCAGCAGCCCTCTGGGTCAGACCCAGTACTTC; CDR3: CASSPLGQTQYF
size: .; D: .; J: TRBJ2-3; V: TRBV9; DNA: TGTGCCAGCAGCGTAGGGGGCAGAAGCACAGATACGCAGTATTTT; CDR3: CASSVGGRSTDTQYF
size: .; D: TRBD1; J: TRBJ2-1; V: TRBV11-3; DNA: TGTGCCAGCAGCTTAGGGGGACAGGGGTCCGATGAGCAGTTCTTC; CDR3: CASSLGGQGSDEQFF
size: once; D: .; J: TRBJ1-2; V: TRBV25-1; DNA: TGTGCCAGCAGTGAACACTATGGCTACACCTTC; CDR3: CASSEHYGYTF
size: .; D: TRBD1; J: TRBJ1-4; V: TRBV5-1; DNA: TGCGCCAGCAGCACCCCGACAGGGCCCCATGAAAAACTGTTTTTT; CDR3: CASSTPTGPHEKLFF
size: .; D: .; J: TRBJ2-7; V: TRBV25-1; DNA: TGTGCCAGCAGTGACGCAAAAGGGGTCTACGAGCAGTACTTC; CDR3: CASSDAKGVYEQYF
size: .; D: .; J: TRBJ2-7; V: TRBV6-6; DNA: TGTGCCAGCAGTCACAGGGGGGGCTACGAGCAGTACTTC; CDR3: CASSHRGGYEQYF
size: .; D: TRBD2; J: TRBJ2-1; V: TRBV7-3; DNA: TGTGCCAGCAGCCCAACACTAGCGGGAGTAAGAAATGAGCAGTTCTTC; CDR3: CASSPTLAGVRNEQFF
size: .; D: TRBD2; J: TRBJ2-7; V: TRBV6-6; DNA: TGTGCCAGCAGTGATAGCGGGAGGGAGTTTTGGGAGCAGTACTTC; CDR3: CASSDSGREFWEQYF
size: once; D: TRBD1; J: TRBJ1-1; V: TRBV28; DNA: TGTGCCAGCGGAGACCGGACAGGGGGCCTGAACACTGAAGCTTTCTTT; CDR3: CASGDRTGGLNTEAFF
size: .; D: .; J: TRBJ1-5; V: TRBV30; DNA: TGTGCCTGGAGTGTAACGGGTCAGCCCCAGCATTTT; CDR3: CAWSVTGQPQHF
size: .; D: .; J: TRBJ2-1; V: TRBV5-1; DNA: TGCGCCAGCAGCTTGGGGGTGGGAGCCTCCTACAATGAGCAGTTCTTC; CDR3: CASSLGVGASYNEQFF
size: .; D: .; J: TRBJ1-2; V: TRBV5-3; DNA: TGTGCCAACCCCCCCCCTACTAAAGCTAACTATGGCTACACCTTC; CDR3: CANPPPTKANYGYTF
size: .; D: .; J: TRBJ2-3; V: TRBV5-1; DNA: TGCGCCAGCAGCTTAGCGGACAAGGAGTATTTT; CDR3: CASSLADKEYF
size: .; D: TRBD2; J: TRBJ2-1; V: TRBV5-1; DNA: TGCGCCAGCAGCTTGCTGGCGGGAGCGGAGGGCAATGAGCAGTTCTTC; CDR3: CASSLLAGAEGNEQFF
size: .; D: .; J: TRBJ1-3; V: TRBV6-1; DNA: TGTGCCAGCACCCCAGGACCTGTCTCTGGAAACACCATATATTTT; CDR3: CASTPGPVSGNTIYF
size: .; D: TRBD2; J: TRBJ2-5; V: TRBV2; DNA: TGTGCCAGCAGTCTAGCGGGGAGGCAAGAGACCCAGTACTTC; CDR3: CASSLAGRQETQYF